One T cell receptor (beta chain) is described in this entry. The target of this receptor is not known. No base quality values were provided; no much bigger clone lies one nucleotide off. The sample originates from a study of T cells in narcolepsy (dated by TCRdb to 2016 to 2019). Background on the whole study: Patients with narcolepsy type 1 or type 2 (NT1, NT2) were enrolled in the study together with healthy control donors. The study sought autoreactive T cells targeting hypocretin neuron self-antigens (hypocretin, TRIB2) in narcolepsy patients, using TCR Vbeta sequencing to track clonotypes in blood and CSF.

Taken from cysteine to phenylalanine, the CDR3 has 14 residues. Kept here is only the CDR3 DNA, which spans 42 bases and is read in frame from base 1. The junction shows trimming of 3 bases on V and 4 bases on J, and the gene matches do not reach 2 bases of it. CDR1 and CDR2 (SGHTA, FQGTGA) derive from the germline V gene. Memory CD4+ T cells were sorted ex vivo from peripheral blood of narcolepsy patients and healthy controls for TCR Vbeta sequencing. Study-level results and caveats: Some blood memory CD4+ repertoires from patients and controls contained no sequences matching autoreactive T cell clones. Patients and controls had similar numbers of sequenced blood memory CD4+ clonotypes, with averages of some 40,000 in patients and some 35,000 in controls. Autoreactive clonotypes were reported to be detected serially in the blood of the same patients and of different patients, but not in the blood of healthy controls. Plots comparing CSF and blood CD4+ T cell clonotypes from the same patient highlighted HCRT-specific and TRIB2-specific autoreactive clonotypes.

The library relied on the immunoSEQ multiplex PCR assay. Here the immuneACCESS table is served through TCRdb, limited to in-frame sequences with V and J called. Missing clones are a known gap in these copies; in checked studies unresolved V genes cover under half, and the rest lacks a known reason. The sample profile shows about 30,000 clones; about 85% of them were found once. The biggest ten clones account for 0.75% to 1% of the sample. This TCR was sampled from a human donor with narcolepsy. The sequencing sample was made of CD45RA- memory CD4+ T cells from PBMCs. The cell subset or site label for this specimen denotes: memory T cells sorted ex vivo from peripheral blood. The chain links TRBV7-3 with TRBJ1-1, with 10 bases matching TRBD1. The CDR3 is CASSFGQGGTEAFF. The nucleotide sequence is TGTGCCAGCAGCTTCGGACAGGGGGGCACTGAAGCTTTCTTT.